Listed below are T cell receptor beta chains from one sample, sequenced in a study of T cell responses to AZD1222 COVID-19 vaccine. Assay: immunoSEQ multiplex PCR; the TCRdb copy retains only in-frame clones and omits some. The sample holds about 170,000 clones; over 85% are singletons and the top ten take roughly 1.5%. The sequenced sample was peripheral blood, obtained on day 0 of AZD1222 vaccination. The receptors were sampled from an adult in good health. Each CDR3 is given with its conserved first and last residue. The D gene is left open where the match is weak. The size of a clone is reported for some rows only, either as once, few or many, or as a class for expanded clones.

clone_size: NA; v_call: TRBV18; j_call: TRBJ1-6; d_call: TRBD1; cdr3_nt: TGTGCCAGCTCGATGACAGGGATGGCCTCCTCCTATAATTCACCCCTCCACTTT; cdr3_aa: CASSMTGMASSYNSPLHF
clone_size: NA; v_call: TRBV6-6; j_call: TRBJ1-2; d_call: NA; cdr3_nt: TGTGCCAGCAGTTACTCTGGACTGGGGGGCTACACCTTC; cdr3_aa: CASSYSGLGGYTF
clone_size: NA; v_call: TRBV5-1; j_call: TRBJ2-7; d_call: NA; cdr3_nt: TGCGCCAGCAGCTTGGAGGATCCGAGGTCCGAGCAGTACTTC; cdr3_aa: CASSLEDPRSEQYF
clone_size: NA; v_call: TRBV7-9; j_call: TRBJ1-3; d_call: NA; cdr3_nt: TGTGCCAGCACCTCGGGAACTGGAAACACCATATATTTT; cdr3_aa: CASTSGTGNTIYF
clone_size: NA; v_call: TRBV5-1; j_call: TRBJ2-1; d_call: NA; cdr3_nt: TGCGCCAGCAGCTTGGAGGTCGGGGGACACTACAATGAGCAGTTCTTC; cdr3_aa: CASSLEVGGHYNEQFF
clone_size: NA; v_call: TRBV10-3; j_call: TRBJ1-2; d_call: TRBD1; cdr3_nt: TGTGCCATCCGAACCGACAGGGATGGCTATGGCTACACCTTC; cdr3_aa: CAIRTDRDGYGYTF
clone_size: few; v_call: TRBV19; j_call: TRBJ1-4; d_call: NA; cdr3_nt: TGTGCCAGTGCAGATACAACTAATGAAAAACTGTTTTTT; cdr3_aa: CASADTTNEKLFF
clone_size: NA; v_call: TRBV6-5; j_call: TRBJ2-7; d_call: NA; cdr3_nt: TGTGCCAGCAAAGCAGGACTTTCCACCTACGAGCAGTACTTC; cdr3_aa: CASKAGLSTYEQYF
clone_size: NA; v_call: TRBV6-4; j_call: TRBJ1-2; d_call: TRBD1; cdr3_nt: TGTGCCAGCAGTAGGACAGGGGGCGGTCTAGACGGCTACACCTTC; cdr3_aa: CASSRTGGGLDGYTF
clone_size: NA; v_call: TRBV29-1; j_call: TRBJ2-2; d_call: TRBD1; cdr3_nt: TGCAGCGTTGAAAGGGGGGACAGGTACACCGGGGAGCTGTTTTTT; cdr3_aa: CSVERGDRYTGELFF
clone_size: NA; v_call: TRBV7-3; j_call: TRBJ2-1; d_call: NA; cdr3_nt: TGTGCCAGCAGCACCTCCCGAGACAATGAGCAGTTCTTC; cdr3_aa: CASSTSRDNEQFF
clone_size: NA; v_call: TRBV25-1; j_call: TRBJ2-2; d_call: NA; cdr3_nt: TGTGCCAGCACTGACCCGAACACCGGGGAGCTGTTTTTT; cdr3_aa: CASTDPNTGELFF
clone_size: once; v_call: TRBV5-5; j_call: TRBJ1-4; d_call: TRBD1; cdr3_nt: TGTGCCAGCAGATTGAACCCGGACAGGGGAAACGAAAAACTGTTTTTT; cdr3_aa: CASRLNPDRGNEKLFF
clone_size: NA; v_call: TRBV5-5; j_call: TRBJ1-3; d_call: TRBD1; cdr3_nt: TGTGCCAGTCGGTCCAGGGGGCACGCTGGAAACACCATATATTTT; cdr3_aa: CASRSRGHAGNTIYF
clone_size: NA; v_call: TRBV7-8; j_call: TRBJ2-1; d_call: NA; cdr3_nt: TGTGCCAGCAGCTTAGGATACAATGAGCAGTTCTTC; cdr3_aa: CASSLGYNEQFF
clone_size: NA; v_call: TRBV7-8; j_call: TRBJ1-1; d_call: NA; cdr3_nt: TGTGCCAGCAGCTTAAGAGCTTACACTGAAGCTTTCTTT; cdr3_aa: CASSLRAYTEAFF
clone_size: NA; v_call: TRBV2; j_call: TRBJ2-3; d_call: TRBD1; cdr3_nt: TGTGCCAGCAGACGACAGGGCTTGGGCACAGATACGCAGTATTTT; cdr3_aa: CASRRQGLGTDTQYF
clone_size: NA; v_call: TRBV2; j_call: TRBJ2-7; d_call: TRBD2; cdr3_nt: TGTGCCAGCACTCGGACTAGCGGGGGACAATTATCCTACGAGCAGTACTTC; cdr3_aa: CASTRTSGGQLSYEQYF
clone_size: NA; v_call: TRBV5-1; j_call: TRBJ1-2; d_call: NA; cdr3_nt: TGCGCCAGCAGCCGTAGAACAACCAACTATGGCTACACCTTC; cdr3_aa: CASSRRTTNYGYTF
clone_size: NA; v_call: TRBV30; j_call: TRBJ1-2; d_call: TRBD1; cdr3_nt: TGTGCCTGGGGGGACAGGGGCTATGGCTACACCTTC; cdr3_aa: CAWGDRGYGYTF
clone_size: NA; v_call: TRBV5-1; j_call: TRBJ1-6; d_call: NA; cdr3_nt: TGCGCCAGCAGCTTGGCCTCGGGGGAGGATTCACCCCTCCACTTT; cdr3_aa: CASSLASGEDSPLHF
clone_size: NA; v_call: TRBV5-8; j_call: TRBJ2-7; d_call: NA; cdr3_nt: TGTGCCAGCAGCTCTCTAAGAGACAAACAGTACTTC; cdr3_aa: CASSSLRDKQYF
clone_size: NA; v_call: TRBV27; j_call: TRBJ1-5; d_call: NA; cdr3_nt: TGTGCCAGCAGTCCTCTACAGGGCTATAGCAATCAGCCCCAGCATTTT; cdr3_aa: CASSPLQGYSNQPQHF
clone_size: NA; v_call: TRBV28; j_call: TRBJ1-6; d_call: NA; cdr3_nt: TGTGCCAGCAGTTTAGTAAGGGGGAATTCACCCCTCCACTTT; cdr3_aa: CASSLVRGNSPLHF
clone_size: NA; v_call: TRBV9; j_call: TRBJ2-7; d_call: NA; cdr3_nt: TGTGCCAGCAGCTTAGCCGTCGAGCAGTACTTC; cdr3_aa: CASSLAVEQYF
clone_size: NA; v_call: TRBV24-1; j_call: TRBJ2-1; d_call: TRBD2; cdr3_nt: TGTGCCACCAGTGACCGGACTAGCGGGAGGGATGAGCAGTTCTTC; cdr3_aa: CATSDRTSGRDEQFF
clone_size: NA; v_call: TRBV5-6; j_call: TRBJ2-4; d_call: NA; cdr3_nt: TGTGCCAGCAGCTTGGGCAGGGCTATAGCCAAAAACATTCAGTACTTC; cdr3_aa: CASSLGRAIAKNIQYF
clone_size: NA; v_call: TRBV7-6; j_call: TRBJ1-4; d_call: NA; cdr3_nt: TGTGCCAGCACATTAGGCCGTTCAACTAATGAAAAACTGTTTTTT; cdr3_aa: CASTLGRSTNEKLFF
clone_size: few; v_call: TRBV7-2; j_call: TRBJ2-1; d_call: NA; cdr3_nt: TGTGCCAGCAGCCTAGGACTACCCAGCTCCTACAATGAGCAGTTCTTC; cdr3_aa: CASSLGLPSSYNEQFF
clone_size: NA; v_call: TRBV7-2; j_call: TRBJ2-2; d_call: NA; cdr3_nt: TGTGCCAGCAGCTCCCAAGGTGGCAGGGTCACCGGGGAGCTGTTTTTT; cdr3_aa: CASSSQGGRVTGELFF